At least ten counts were recorded for the clone carrying this T cell receptor (beta chain). These data belong to a study of CD4 and CD8 cells across lung adenocarcinoma regions. V gave up 7 bases and J gave up 1 base; unmatched junction bases: 9. The germline gives CDR1 SGHVS, CDR2 FQNEAQ. The CDR3 loop spans 16 amino acids. TCRdb fed the PCR reads into MiXCR, producing one record per CDR3 protein. This sample has about 12,000 distinct CDR3 sequences, with less than 55% found just once. Sequencing was performed on CD8+ T cells from the margin of a lung tumor. V usage is TRBV7-8 and J usage is TRBJ2-2, with 7 bases fitting TRBD2. The receptor's source is a male donor with lung adenocarcinoma. The CD4 and CD8 labels of this study may be unreliable. For the CDR3, the DNA is TGTGCCAGCACCGTAGAAGGCGGGGGGAACACCGGGGAGCTGTTTTTT. It yields the protein CASTVEGGGNTGELFF.